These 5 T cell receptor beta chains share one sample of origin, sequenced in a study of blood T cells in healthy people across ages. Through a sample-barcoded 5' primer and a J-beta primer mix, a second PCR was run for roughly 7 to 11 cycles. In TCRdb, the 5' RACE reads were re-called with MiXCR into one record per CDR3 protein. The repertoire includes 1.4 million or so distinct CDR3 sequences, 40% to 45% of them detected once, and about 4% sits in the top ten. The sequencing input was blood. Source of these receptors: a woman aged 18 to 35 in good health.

The CDR3, as DNA: TGTGCCAGTAGTATAGTGCGGGGCATTCAGTACTTC. This translates into CASSIVRGIQYF. The V and J genes are TRBV19 and TRBJ2-4, with D perhaps matching TRBD2 (6 bases). The CDR3 extends over 12 amino acids. Germline V CDR1 and CDR2: LNHDA, SQIVND (reference sequence). V lost 1 base and J lost 9, with 7 bases in between.

The CDR3 spells CASETGEETQYF. CDR3 nucleotides: TGTGCCAGCGAGACCGGGGAAGAGACCCAGTACTTC. The rearrangement joins TRBV7-8 to TRBJ2-5, with TRBD2 as a possible D gene (5 bases). V was clipped by 8 bases and J by 3 bases, with 10 bases between them. The CDR3 covers 12 residues. Germline CDR1 SGHVS, CDR2 FQNEAQ.

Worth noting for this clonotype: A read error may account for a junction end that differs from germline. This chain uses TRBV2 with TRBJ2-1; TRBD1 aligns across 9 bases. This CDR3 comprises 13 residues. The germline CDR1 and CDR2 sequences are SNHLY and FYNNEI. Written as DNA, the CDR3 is TGTGCCAGCAGCGGGACAGGGTTATATGAGCAGGTCTTC. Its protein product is CASSGTGLYEQVF.

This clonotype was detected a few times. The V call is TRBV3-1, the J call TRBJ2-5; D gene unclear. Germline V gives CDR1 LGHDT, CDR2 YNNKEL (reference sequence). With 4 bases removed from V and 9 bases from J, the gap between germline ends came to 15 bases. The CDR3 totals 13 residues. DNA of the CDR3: TGTGCCAGCAGCCTAGAACCTGGGTCGCCCCAGTACTTC. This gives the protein CASSLEPGSPQYF.

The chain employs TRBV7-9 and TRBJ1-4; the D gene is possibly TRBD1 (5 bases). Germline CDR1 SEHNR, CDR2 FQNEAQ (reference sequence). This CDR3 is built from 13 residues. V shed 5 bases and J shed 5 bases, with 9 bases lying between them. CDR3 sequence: CASSARDNEKLFF. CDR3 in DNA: TGTGCCAGCAGCGCTAGGGACAATGAAAAACTGTTTTTT.